Listed here are 13 T cell receptor beta chains from one sample, sequenced in a study of shared clonotypes between healthy human individuals. TCRdb keeps only in-frame clones here, not all; method: immunoSEQ multiplex PCR. This table has under 2,000,000 clones, approximately 94% appearing once. CD45RO-negative, CCR7-selected cells formed the naive CD8 fraction, which excluded terminally differentiated effector memory CD45RA+ cells. The material sequenced was naive CD8+ T cells sorted from blood. These receptors all come from a man aged 18 to 29 in good health.

This clone was seen just once. The chain carries TRBV9 and TRBJ1-2; TRBD1 matches at 11 bases. The germline CDR1 and CDR2 sequences are SGDLS and YYNGEE. CDR3 length: 13 residues. After removal of 9 bases from V and 5 bases from J, the junction contained 6 bases not matched to a gene. The CDR3 is CAILDRGRYGYTF. CDR3 bases: TGTGCCATCCTGGACAGGGGGCGGTATGGCTACACCTTC.

On this clone: The junction departs from germline at one end; a sequencing error may be responsible. V usage is TRBV27 and J usage is TRBJ1-6; D gene ambiguous. Germline values: CDR1 MNHEY, CDR2 SMNVEV (reference sequence). The CDR3 is 13 amino acids. CDR3 sequence reads: CASSLSFDSPLHF. CDR3 coding DNA: TGTGCCAGCAGTTTATCCTTCGATTCGCCCCTCCACTTT.

The V call is TRBV9, the J call TRBJ2-7; D may be TRBD1 or TRBD2 (5 bases each). The CDR3 runs 14 residues. The V gene's germline CDR1 is SGDLS and CDR2 YYNGEE. V lost 4 bases and J 1 base, leaving 12 bases between the germline ends. The CDR3 coding sequence is TGTGCCAGCAGCCCTTGGGACGGTTCCTACGAGCAGTACTTC. It translates to CASSPWDGSYEQYF.

The chain carries TRBV15 and TRBJ1-5; 11 bases are shared with TRBD1. The CDR3 runs to 15 residues. V lost 4 bases and J lost 5; bases outside the gene matches: 4. Germline V lookup: CDR1 LNHNV, CDR2 YYDKDF (reference sequence). CDR3 loop: CATSTRDRGDQPQHF. The CDR3 nucleotides read TGTGCCACCAGCACACGGGACAGGGGGGATCAGCCCCAGCATTTT.

This clone showed up just once. The chain uses TRBV4-3 and TRBJ2-2; 7 positions agree with TRBD2. The CDR3 is made up of 17 amino acids. Germline trimming cut 0 bases from V and 7 bases from J; bases unmatched to any gene: 11. CDR1 and CDR2 from the germline V gene are LGHNA and YSLEER. The CDR3 DNA follows: TGCGCCAGCAGCCAAGATGCGGGAGAATCGTTAATCGGGGAGCTGTTTTTT. Its protein product is CASSQDAGESLIGELFF.

The chain employs TRBV5-6 and TRBJ2-3, with unresolved D. The CDR3 totals 14 residues. Germline CDR1 and CDR2: SGHDT and YYEEEE. V was shortened by 0 bases and J by 4 bases, with 9 bases between the two germline ends. The CDR3 loop reads CASSLAFQPDTQYF. CDR3 nucleotide sequence: TGTGCCAGCAGCTTGGCCTTCCAGCCAGATACGCAGTATTTT.

V is TRBV7-8 and J is TRBJ2-7, with 9 nucleotides matching TRBD2. V was pared by 6 bases and J by 5 bases, with 11 bases of the junction left unmatched. The germline V gene has CDR1 SGHVS and CDR2 FQNEAQ. The CDR3 contains 15 residues. The CDR3 DNA reads as TGTGCCAGCAGTTCGCCGGGACTAGCTTCACACGAGCAGTACTTC. Translating gives CASSSPGLASHEQYF.

The CDR3 is CASSERGIADEQYF. In nucleotides, the CDR3 is TGTGCCAGCAGTGAAAGGGGGATCGCTGACGAGCAGTACTTC. The chain carries TRBV2 and TRBJ2-7; TRBD1 might be the D (6 bases). The CDR3 consists of 14 residues. The V end lost 2 bases, the J end lost 5 bases, and 13 bases lay between the germline ends. Germline CDR1 reads SNHLY; CDR2 reads FYNNEI.

This clone was recorded only once. This specimen includes other DNA sequences encoding the same CDR3. The chain is built from TRBV6-5 and TRBJ2-7; no definite D call. CDR1 and CDR2 (germline): MNHEY, SVGAGI. Trimming cost V 0 bases and J 4 bases, with 10 bases left between them. The CDR3 spans 14 residues. CDR3 loop: CASSYSDPGYEQYF. CDR3 nucleotide sequence: TGTGCCAGCAGTTACTCCGATCCCGGATACGAGCAGTACTTC.

A remark on this clone: This CDR3 is also generated by other DNA sequences in the sample. The J gene is TRBJ2-2, the V gene TRBV11-2, with D unresolved. Per germline, CDR1 SGHAT and CDR2 FQNNGV. The V end was cut by 5 bases, the J end by 4 bases, with 8 bases between. The CDR3 is 13 amino acids. Here the CDR3 reads CASSLGATGELFF. The CDR3 coding sequence is TGTGCCAGCAGCCTGGGTGCCACCGGGGAGCTGTTTTTT.

CDR3 DNA sequence: TGTGCCAGCAGCGCCGACAGGGGCTATTCACCCCTCCACTTT. It is translated as CASSADRGYSPLHF. The chain recombines TRBV27 with TRBJ1-6, with 8 positions matching TRBD1. Per germline, CDR1 MNHEY and CDR2 SMNVEV (reference sequence). Losses at the gene ends were 6 bases for V and 8 bases for J; bases not matched to a gene: 6. CDR3 size: 14 residues.

The chain carries TRBV5-6 and TRBJ1-1; no clear D. The V end lost 2 bases, the J end lost 5 bases, and 16 bases lay between the germline ends. CDR1 and CDR2 from the germline V gene are SGHDT and YYEEEE. The CDR3 totals 15 residues. CDR3 residues: CASSFTPPSRTEAFF. CDR3 DNA sequence: TGTGCCAGCAGCTTCACCCCCCCATCGAGAACTGAAGCTTTCTTT. The full variable domain, with the rest looked up from reference TRBV5-6 and TRBJ1-1, is DAGVTQSPTHLIKTRGQQVTLRCSPKSGHDTVSWYQQALGQGPQFIFQYYEEEERQRGNFPDRFSGHQFPNYSSELNVNALLLGDSALYLCASSFTPPSRTEAFFGQGTRLTVV.

This rearrangement joins TRBV14 to TRBJ2-7; 8 bases agree with TRBD2. CDR3 length: 16 amino acids. In germline, CDR1 is SGHDN, CDR2 FVKESK. Trimming removed 5 bases from V and 0 bases from J; junction bases left unmatched: 9. CDR3 coding DNA: TGTGCCAGCAGCAACTTCCCGGCGGGGGGCTCCTACGAGCAGTACTTC. It is translated as CASSNFPAGGSYEQYF.